This TCR beta chain was identified in a study of shared clonotypes between healthy human individuals. As to this clone: The identical CDR3 is also encoded by other nucleotide sequences in the sample.

Sequencing was performed with immunoSEQ multiplex PCR; in TCRdb, only in-frame clones are kept and a portion is missing. The sample lists approximately 530,000 clones; 95% to 96% were seen once. This CDR3 has 13 residues. The germline gives CDR1 SGHTA, CDR2 FQGNSA. Trimming took 4 bases from V and 1 from J, leaving 7 bases between them. The chain employs TRBV7-2 and TRBJ1-1, with D maybe TRBD1 (6 bases). This clonotype was obtained from a woman aged 25 to 45 in good health. Sequencing was performed on naive CD4+ T cells sorted from blood. Indicated subset: CD45RA+ positively selected. DNA for the CDR3: TGTGCCAGCAGCTCGACAGGGAACACTGAAGCTTTCTTT. Translating it yields CASSSTGNTEAFF. Drawing the rest from reference TRBV7-2 and TRBJ1-1, the complete variable domain is GAGVSQSPSNKVTEKGKDVELRCDPISGHTALYWYRQSLGQGLEFLIYFQGNSAPDKSGLPSDRFSAERTGGSVSTLTIQRTQQEDSAVYLCASSSTGNTEAFFGQGTRLTVV.